The clone carrying this T cell receptor beta chain turned up a few times. Its antigen is as yet unknown. MiXCR, applied by TCRdb to the RT-PCR reads, yields one record per CDR3 protein. This table has more than 450,000 distinct CDR3 sequences, about an eighth appearing once. This sample is drawn from a study of response to subunit inactivated influenza vaccine. Study-wide findings and caveats: The study's authors posited that every seasonal influenza vaccination enlists few new T cells.

This CDR3 is 16 amino acids long. V shed 7 bases and J shed 4 bases, with 23 bases lying between them. The V gene's germline CDR1 is MNHEY and CDR2 SMNVEV (reference sequence). The TCR originated in a man over 45 who received an inactivated influenza vaccine. V usage is TRBV27 and J usage is TRBJ2-7, with D perhaps matching TRBD1 or TRBD2 (6 bases each). Sequencing was performed on PBMCs from blood, taken on the day of vaccination. This chain's CDR3 is CASTLRGGSGQYEQYF. CDR3 in DNA: TGTGCCAGCACCTTACGAGGGGGGAGCGGTCAATACGAGCAGTACTTC.